The rows below give T cell receptor beta chains drawn from one sample of a study of shared clonotypes between healthy human individuals. The table came from immunoSEQ multiplex PCR; TCRdb's copy has only in-frame clones and leaves some out. The sample contains over 950,000 clones, around 77% of which appear only once. Sequencing was done on a sample of memory CD4+ T cells from PBMCs. These receptors originate from a man aged 18 to 29 in good health. Some clones in this sample may be carry-over from other donors' samples. CDR3s include the opening cysteine and the closing phenylalanine or tryptophan. A D gene is named only where the DNA matches it firmly. The size of a clone is reported for some rows only, either as once, few or many, or as a class for expanded clones.

TGCGCCAGCAGCTTGGAAGGGACTCAGAACACTGAAGCTTTCTTT | CASSLEGTQNTEAFF | - | - | TRBV5-1 | 15 | TRBJ1-1
TGTGCCAGCAGCTACGGGGGGACAGCCTCCTACGAGCAGTACTTC | CASSYGGTASYEQYF | - | - | TRBV25-1 | 15 | TRBJ2-7
TGTGCCCAGGACAGGGGAAACACCGGGGAGCTGTTTTTT | CAQDRGNTGELFF | - | TRBD1 | TRBV30 | 13 | TRBJ2-2
TGTGCCAGCTCACCAGGGGGGGCACGGAGAGAAAAACTGTTTTTT | CASSPGGARREKLFF | - | - | TRBV18 | 15 | TRBJ1-4
TGCAGCGCCGAGGGGAATCACTGGGGAGGCTCCTACGAGCAGTACTTC | CSAEGNHWGGSYEQYF | - | - | TRBV29-1 | 16 | TRBJ2-7
TGTGCCAGCAGCGCCGGGACTACCTACGAGCAGTACTTC | CASSAGTTYEQYF | - | TRBD2 | TRBV28 | 13 | TRBJ2-7
TGTGCCAGCAGCCAGCCAGACAGGGGGGAAAGTCAGCCCCAGCATTTT | CASSQPDRGESQPQHF | - | TRBD1 | TRBV4-2 | 16 | TRBJ1-5
TGTGCCAGCAGCCAACAGGGGCGTCAGCCCCAGCATTTT | CASSQQGRQPQHF | - | TRBD1 | TRBV7-2 | 13 | TRBJ1-5
TGTGCCAGCGGCGAAAAGGGGAGGAATTATGGCTACACCTTC | CASGEKGRNYGYTF | - | - | TRBV11-2 | 14 | TRBJ1-2
TGTGCCAGCGCAACCCTCGGACAGCAAGAGACCCAGTACTTC | CASATLGQQETQYF | - | - | TRBV5-6 | 14 | TRBJ2-5
TGCGCCAGCAGTTGGTCCGGGACAGGGCAAGAGACCCAGTACTTC | CASSWSGTGQETQYF | - | TRBD1 | TRBV5-1 | 15 | TRBJ2-5
TGTGCCAGTAGTATTTTGGCGGGACAGACAGAGCAGTACTTC | CASSILAGQTEQYF | - | - | TRBV19 | 14 | TRBJ2-7
TGTGCCTGGAGAGGAGCCGTGAGCACAGATACGCAGTATTTT | CAWRGAVSTDTQYF | - | - | TRBV30 | 14 | TRBJ2-3
TGTGCCAGCAGTTCGTGGCTTCGAAACGCGGGTGAAAATAAAATGAACACTGAAGCTTTCTTT | CASSSWLRNAGENKMNTEAFF | few | - | TRBV27 | 21 | TRBJ1-1
TGTGCCAGCAGTGCCGGGACGAACACGAACTATGGCTACACCTTC | CASSAGTNTNYGYTF | - | - | TRBV6-1 | 15 | TRBJ1-2